The 26 T cell receptor beta chains listed next were all sequenced from one sample in a study of graft-versus-host responses after intestinal transplantation (dated by TCRdb to the early 2020s). Libraries came from the immunoSEQ multiplex PCR assay. What TCRdb holds here is the immuneACCESS table cut down to in-frame rearrangements. Part of the clones is not present; checked against another copy, under half of the missing clones reflect an unresolved V gene, and the others are unexplained. The sample yields tens of thousands of clones; just under 95% were counted once. The top ten hold 0.65% to 0.8% of the sample. The sample here was PBMCs, taken approximately 66 days after intestinal transplant. These receptors came from a human patient who received an intestinal transplant, so some T cells may come from the graft donor.

The gene calls are TRBV9 and TRBJ2-2; D is possibly TRBD1 (5 bases). The CDR3 is 15 residues long. Trimming cost V 0 bases and J 1 base, with 7 bases left between them. Per the germline V gene, CDR1 is SGDLS and CDR2 is YYNGEE. The DNA for the CDR3 is TGTGCCAGCAGCGTAGGGGGCTTGAACACCGGGGAGCTGTTTTTT. It specifies CASSVGGLNTGELFF.

V and J are TRBV5-1 and TRBJ1-1; D unclear. V dropped 5 bases and J dropped 2 bases, with 16 bases sitting between them. The CDR3 consists of 15 residues. Germline V lookup: CDR1 SGHRS, CDR2 YFSETQ. CDR3 amino acids: CASRGGRWKNTEAFF. CDR3 DNA: TGCGCCAGCAGAGGAGGGCGGTGGAAAAACACTGAAGCTTTCTTT.

The chain is built from TRBV9 and TRBJ2-3; no clear D gene. Germline assignment: CDR1 SGDLS and CDR2 YYNGEE. With 0 bases removed from V and 1 base from J, the gap between germline ends came to 3 bases. The CDR3 covers 13 residues. Here the CDR3 reads CASSVDGTDTQYF. DNA for the CDR3: TGTGCCAGCAGCGTAGACGGCACAGATACGCAGTATTTT.

The CDR3 DNA reads as TGTGCCAGCAGCCCTCGGACTAGCGGGTTCTCCTACGAGCAGTACTTC. Translating gives CASSPRTSGFSYEQYF. The chain is built from TRBV28 and TRBJ2-7, with 11 nucleotides matching TRBD2. This CDR3 is 16 amino acids long. V lost 6 bases, J lost 0 bases, and 7 bases stayed unmatched. CDR1 and CDR2 from the germline V gene are MDHEN and SYDVKM.

The chain uses TRBV6-1 and TRBJ1-2; tentative D call: TRBD1 (6 bases). CDR3 size: 14 residues. Between the trimmed V and J ends, which lost 1 base and 8 bases, there was a span of 14 bases. Looked up from germline, CDR1 is MNHNS and CDR2 is SASEGT. The CDR3 reads CASSEGGGGEGYTF. The CDR3 coding sequence is TGTGCCAGCAGTGAAGGAGGGGGAGGTGAAGGCTACACCTTC.

The gene calls are TRBV7-3 and TRBJ2-1; 10 nucleotides agree with TRBD2. Germline loops: CDR1 SGHTA, CDR2 FQGTGA. V lost 4 bases to trimming and J lost 4 bases; unmatched junction nucleotides: 7. The CDR3 length is 16 residues. The CDR3 region is CASSSETSGPYNEQFF. The CDR3 region has the DNA TGTGCCAGCAGCTCCGAGACTAGCGGGCCTTACAATGAGCAGTTCTTC. The full variable domain, completed using reference TRBV7-3 and TRBJ2-1, is GAGVSQTPSNKVTEKGKYVELRCDPISGHTALYWYRQSLGQGPEFLIYFQGTGAADDSGLPNDRFFAVRPEGSVSTLKIQRTERGDSAVYLCASSSETSGPYNEQFFGPGTRLTVL.

The chain uses TRBV5-6 and TRBJ2-5, with D perhaps matching TRBD2 (6 bases). There are 15 residues in the CDR3. Germline V gene data show CDR1 as SGHDT and CDR2 as YYEEEE. The V gene lost 3 bases and the J gene lost 4 bases, with 16 bases spanning the gap. CDR3 nucleotide sequence: TGTGCCAGCAGCTGGGACCTTAGCGGTTTAGAGACCCAGTACTTC. Its translation: CASSWDLSGLETQYF.

The rearrangement uses TRBV28 and TRBJ1-4; D is unclear. CDR1 and CDR2 (germline): MDHEN, SYDVKM. This CDR3 is built from 14 residues. V gave up 7 bases and J gave up 0 bases, with 9 bases separating them. The CDR3: CASNPKTTNEKLFF. CDR3 coding DNA: TGTGCCAGCAATCCCAAGACAACTAATGAAAAACTGTTTTTT.

The CDR3 reads CASSLLVQIHTGELFF. The CDR3 DNA sequence: TGTGCCAGCAGCCTGCTGGTGCAGATCCACACCGGGGAGCTGTTTTTT. The chain carries TRBV7-6 and TRBJ2-2, with D uncertain. V was cut by 5 bases and J by 3 bases, with 16 bases left in between. The CDR3 extends over 16 amino acids. Germline CDR1 SGHVS, CDR2 FNYEAQ.

CDR3 amino acids: CASSLDLTVVSYEQYF. The CDR3 region has the DNA TGTGCCAGCAGCTTAGATTTGACAGTCGTCTCCTACGAGCAGTACTTC. The J gene is TRBJ2-7, the V gene TRBV11-3, with TRBD1 as a possible D gene (5 bases). V lost 0 bases and J 0 bases, leaving 12 bases between the germline ends. CDR1 is SGHNT, CDR2 YENEEA, per germline. The CDR3 has 16 residues.

In this sample, this clone turned up once. The rearrangement joins TRBV7-2 to TRBJ2-5; 12 nucleotides line up with TRBD2. The CDR3 is 16 residues long. Losses at the gene ends were 4 bases for V and 2 bases for J; bases not matched to a gene: 5. Germline V gene lookup returns CDR1 SGHTA and CDR2 FQGNSA. CDR3 region: CASSSSLAGGQETQYF. The CDR3 coding sequence is TGTGCCAGCAGCTCTTCACTAGCGGGGGGTCAAGAGACCCAGTACTTC.

This chain connects TRBV11-3 to TRBJ1-4; 7 bases fit TRBD1. The trim removed 3 bases at V and 12 bases at J, leaving 16 bases unmatched. This CDR3 comprises 16 residues. The germline gives CDR1 SGHNT, CDR2 YENEEA. CDR3 DNA sequence: TGTGCCAGCAGCTTGAGGGGGCGACAGGGTCTGAACGAACTGTTTTTT. Protein sequence: CASSLRGRQGLNELFF.

The V and J genes are TRBV10-1 and TRBJ1-2, with TRBD1 as a possible D gene (5 bases). Trimming cost V 8 bases and J 6 bases, with 13 bases left between them. The CDR3 totals 12 residues. Germline CDR1 reads WNHNN; CDR2 reads SYGVQD (reference sequence). The DNA of the CDR3 is TGCGCCAGCCCCGCAGGGAATGATGGCTACACCTTC. Amino acids: CASPAGNDGYTF.

This rearrangement joins TRBV6-6 to TRBJ1-4; D ambiguous. Trimming cost V 10 bases and J 4 bases, with 19 bases left between them. Germline CDR1 reads MNHNY; CDR2 reads SVGAGI (reference sequence). The CDR3 loop spans 15 amino acids. CDR3 region: CATESPVRGNEKLFF. DNA for the CDR3: TGTGCCACCGAGTCCCCTGTTCGGGGTAATGAAAAACTGTTTTTT.

This clone appeared a single time. This chain joins TRBV6-4 and TRBJ2-3, with 9 bases aligning to TRBD1. Germline CDR1 and CDR2: MRHNA and SNTAGT. This CDR3 contains 12 residues. V shed 6 bases and J 6 bases; nucleotides not matched to a gene: 1. The DNA for the CDR3 is TGTGCCAGCAGGGACAGGGGTGATACGCAGTATTTT. Translated: CASRDRGDTQYF.

The chain couples TRBV11-2 to TRBJ2-1; D remains ambiguous. The V end lost 1 base, the J end lost 0 bases, and 10 bases lay between the germline ends. The CDR3 is 16 amino acids. Germline lookup yields CDR1 SGHAT and CDR2 FQNNGV. CDR3 sequence reads: CASSLAPIPSYNEQFF. CDR3 DNA: TGTGCCAGCAGCTTAGCCCCGATTCCCTCCTACAATGAGCAGTTCTTC.

The rearrangement links TRBV4-1 to TRBJ2-5; D is possibly TRBD2 (5 bases). Trimming cost V 3 bases and J 0 bases, with 11 bases left between them. The CDR3 has 15 amino acids. Germline-derived CDR1 and CDR2 are MGHRA and YSYEKL. The CDR3 loop reads CASSQGSGNQETQYF. For the CDR3, the DNA is TGCGCCAGCAGCCAGGGAAGCGGAAACCAAGAGACCCAGTACTTC.

This clone turned up a few times. The chain is built from TRBV6-5 and TRBJ1-1; D gene unclear. V lost 0 bases, J lost 4 bases, and 12 bases lay in between. The germline V gene encodes CDR1 MNHEY and CDR2 SVGAGI. This CDR3 contains 15 residues. Written as DNA, the CDR3 is TGTGCCAGCAGTTACTCCCTTGGACCTATCACTGAAGCTTTCTTT. It is translated as CASSYSLGPITEAFF.

The J gene is TRBJ2-5, the V gene TRBV27; no reliable D call. The CDR3 runs to 15 residues. V lost 10 bases and J lost 3, with 21 bases in between. Germline CDR1 MNHEY, CDR2 SMNVEV (reference sequence). The CDR3 sequence is CATSPKSSPEETQYF. The DNA of the CDR3 is TGTGCCACTAGTCCCAAGAGTAGTCCGGAAGAGACCCAGTACTTC.

This chain links TRBV7-9 with TRBJ1-5; TRBD1 matches at 9 bases. Germline V lookup: CDR1 SEHNR, CDR2 FQNEAQ (reference sequence). V was pared by 6 bases and J by 0 bases, with 12 bases of the junction left unmatched. The CDR3 extends over 18 amino acids. The CDR3 DNA is TGTGCCAGCAGTTCTACGGGGACAGGGACATATAGCAATCAGCCCCAGCATTTT. It codes for CASSSTGTGTYSNQPQHF. Drawing the rest from reference TRBV7-9 and TRBJ1-5, the complete variable domain is DTGVSQNPRHKITKRGQNVTFRCDPISEHNRLYWYRQTLGQGPEFLTYFQNEAQLEKSRLLSDRFSAERPKGSFSTLEIQRTEQGDSAMYLCASSSTGTGTYSNQPQHFGDGTRLSIL.

The J gene is TRBJ2-3, the V gene TRBV7-2; D not certain. The CDR3 sequence is 17 residues long. V dropped 5 bases and J dropped 5 bases, with 23 bases sitting between them. Germline V gene lookup returns CDR1 SGHTA and CDR2 FQGNSA. CDR3 coding DNA: TGTGCCAGCAGCCCAGAAGTTTTGTCTCTCCGGGTAGATACGCAGTATTTT. Encoded protein: CASSPEVLSLRVDTQYF.

The V and J genes are TRBV2 and TRBJ2-6; D gene uncertain. Germline values: CDR1 SNHLY, CDR2 FYNNEI. V was trimmed by 9 bases and J by 6 bases, leaving 12 bases between them. CDR3 length equals 13 residues. The CDR3 is CAREALEANVLTF. The DNA for the CDR3 is TGTGCCAGGGAAGCTCTGGAGGCCAACGTCCTGACTTTC. The full variable domain, in which reference TRBV2 and TRBJ2-6 provide the parts outside the CDR3, is EPEVTQTPSHQVTQMGQEVILRCVPISNHLYFYWYRQILGQKVEFLVSFYNNEISEKSEIFDDQFSVERPDGSNFTLKIRSTKLEDSAMYFCAREALEANVLTFGAGSRLTVL.

The chain has TRBV4-1 and TRBJ2-1, with D perhaps matching TRBD1 (6 bases). The V gene's germline CDR1 is MGHRA and CDR2 YSYEKL. The V end was cut by 1 base, the J end by 7 bases, with 8 bases between. This CDR3 has 13 residues. CDR3 sequence: CASSQVQGNEQFF. CDR3 coding DNA: TGCGCCAGCAGCCAAGTCCAGGGGAATGAGCAGTTCTTC.

A note on this clone: At one end the junction does not follow the germline gene, possibly because of a read error. This chain connects TRBV5-1 to TRBJ1-2; 7 nucleotides align to TRBD1. The CDR3 has 12 residues. Germline V gives CDR1 SGHRS, CDR2 YFSETQ. DNA of the CDR3: TGCGCCAGCAGCTGGAGACAGGGCCACGGTGTCTTC. Translated, it gives CASSWRQGHGVF. The complete variable domain, with remaining parts taken from reference TRBV5-1 and TRBJ1-2, reads KAGVTQTPRYLIKTRGQQVTLSCSPISGHRSVSWYQQTPGQGLQFLFEYFSETQRNKGNFPGRFSGRQFSNSRSEMNVSTLELGDSALYLCASSWRQGHGVFGSGTRLTVV.

The CDR3, as DNA: TGTGCCAGTAGTATAATTCCTTGGCGGGTTGGGGAGACCCAGTACTTC. Translating gives CASSIIPWRVGETQYF. The chain combines TRBV19 with TRBJ2-5; tentative D call: TRBD2 (5 bases). The V end lost 2 bases, the J end lost 5 bases, and 18 bases lay between the germline ends. CDR1 and CDR2 from the germline V gene are LNHDA and SQIVND (reference sequence). CDR3 length: 16 amino acids.

The rearrangement links TRBV29-1 to TRBJ2-1, with D perhaps TRBD2 (6 bases). Germline CDR1 is SQVTM and CDR2 is ANQGSEA. The V end was cut by 6 bases, the J end by 0 bases, with 21 bases between. This CDR3 is built from 17 residues. The DNA of the CDR3 is TGCAGCGTCGAGGGTGGCGGGATGATGAGCTCCTACAATGAGCAGTTCTTC. Translating it yields CSVEGGGMMSSYNEQFF.